Listed here are 21 T cell receptor beta chains from one sample, sequenced in a study of cytomegalovirus exposure and HLA in healthy donors. Profiling relied on immunoSEQ multiplex PCR, and the TCRdb table lists in-frame clones only, not all of them. The sample contains some 310,000 clones, approximately 85% of which appear only once. Sequenced: PBMCs. Receptor source: a man in his thirties or forties in good health and CMV-seronegative.

CDR3 residues: CASSPGTGGLDSPLHF. The CDR3 coding sequence is TGTGCCAGCTCGCCCGGGACAGGGGGTCTAGATTCACCCCTCCACTTT. This chain links TRBV18 with TRBJ1-6; 11 nucleotides match TRBD1. This CDR3 has 16 residues. Germline V gene lookup returns CDR1 KGHSH and CDR2 LQKENI. The V segment lost 6 bases and the J segment 8 bases; nucleotides outside the gene matches: 9.

The chain recombines TRBV20-1 with TRBJ2-1; 7 bases map to TRBD1. Looked up from germline, CDR1 is DFQATT and CDR2 is SNEGSKA (reference sequence). The CDR3 loop spans 11 amino acids. V was clipped by 6 bases and J by 15 bases; unmatched bases: 11. The chain's CDR3 is CSAHTGTEVFF. For the CDR3, the DNA is TGCAGTGCCCATACCGGGACAGAAGTGTTCTTC.

V usage is TRBV6-5 and J usage is TRBJ1-3; 7 positions agree with TRBD1. CDR3 length: 16 residues. CDR1 and CDR2 (germline): MNHEY, SVGAGI. The J segment lost 5 bases and the V segment lost 0 bases, leaving 7 bases of the junction unmatched. CDR3 residues: CASSYSLPGQRNTIYF. In DNA, the CDR3 is TGTGCCAGCAGTTACTCCCTACCGGGACAGCGAAACACCATATATTTT.

V and J are TRBV4-2 and TRBJ2-3; a possible D gene is TRBD2 (5 bases). The ends were cut back, 4 bases at V and 3 bases at J, with 11 bases in the middle. CDR1 LGHNA and CDR2 YNFKEQ come from the germline V gene. The CDR3 spans 14 residues. The CDR3: CASSPHRETDTQYF. The CDR3 coding sequence is TGTGCCAGCAGCCCCCATAGGGAGACAGATACGCAGTATTTT.

This rearrangement joins TRBV7-8 to TRBJ2-7; a possible D gene is TRBD1 (5 bases). V was cut by 5 bases and J by 4 bases, with 15 bases left in between. This CDR3 comprises 14 residues. Germline values: CDR1 SGHVS, CDR2 FQNEAQ. In nucleotides, the CDR3 is TGTGCCAGCAGCCCAGGGAAGGGTGAATACGAGCAGTACTTC. Its translation: CASSPGKGEYEQYF.

Details on this clone: Other DNA sequences within the sample encode an identical CDR3. V usage is TRBV19 and J usage is TRBJ1-5; 7 bases are a match to TRBD1. J was trimmed by 1 base and V by 5 bases; bases with no gene match: 2. Germline V gene sequence: CDR1 LNHDA, CDR2 SQIVND (reference sequence). The CDR3 runs 14 residues. The CDR3 region has the DNA TGTGCCAGTAGTCCGACAGGGAGCAATCAGCCCCAGCATTTT. Encoded protein: CASSPTGSNQPQHF.

This chain uses TRBV7-2 with TRBJ1-4; maybe TRBD1 (5 bases). The CDR3 totals 16 residues. Germline-derived CDR1 and CDR2 are SGHTA and FQGNSA. V was trimmed by 0 bases and J by 6 bases, leaving 14 bases between them. CDR3 DNA sequence: TGTGCCAGCAGCTTAGCGTCGGGCAGGGTTTATGAAAAACTGTTTTTT. The encoded protein is CASSLASGRVYEKLFF. Full variable domain (missing parts from reference TRBV7-2 and TRBJ1-4): GAGVSQSPSNKVTEKGKDVELRCDPISGHTALYWYRQSLGQGLEFLIYFQGNSAPDKSGLPSDRFSAERTGGSVSTLTIQRTQQEDSAVYLCASSLASGRVYEKLFFGSGTQLSVL.

The chain carries TRBV18 and TRBJ1-3; D perhaps matches TRBD1 (6 bases). This CDR3 spans 15 amino acids. The germline CDR1 and CDR2 sequences are KGHSH and LQKENI. With 4 bases removed from V and 0 bases from J, the gap between germline ends came to 10 bases. CDR3 amino acids: CASSHGQSSGNTIYF. The CDR3 DNA follows: TGTGCCAGCTCACATGGACAGAGCTCTGGAAACACCATATATTTT. Supplemented by reference TRBV18 and TRBJ1-3, the full variable domain reads NAGVMQNPRHLVRRRGQEARLRCSPMKGHSHVYWYRQLPEEGLKFMVYLQKENIIDESGMPKERFSAEFPKEGPSILRIQQVVRGDSAAYFCASSHGQSSGNTIYFGEGSWLTVV.

This chain uses TRBV4-1 with TRBJ1-4; no firm D call. CDR1 is MGHRA and CDR2 is YSYEKL in the germline V gene. The CDR3 runs to 14 residues. The germline V and J ends were trimmed by 4 bases and 7 bases, with 13 bases remaining between them. The CDR3 DNA reads as TGCGCCAGCAGCCGAGACACCGGGGTTGAAAAACTGTTTTTT. The encoded protein is CASSRDTGVEKLFF.

This clone was detected only a few times. The rearrangement links TRBV14 to TRBJ1-6; D not certain. The length of the CDR3 is 12 residues. CDR1 SGHDN and CDR2 FVKESK come from the germline V gene. V was shortened by 1 base and J by 9 bases, with 4 bases between the two germline ends. The DNA for the CDR3 is TGTGCCAGCAGCCAAGCCCGTTCACCCCTCCACTTT. Translation gives CASSQARSPLHF.

This chain joins TRBV11-2 and TRBJ2-1, with TRBD2 identical over 8 bases. The CDR3 sequence is 14 residues long. The J segment lost 3 bases and the V segment lost 5 bases, leaving 3 bases of the junction unmatched. CDR1 is SGHAT, CDR2 FQNNGV, per germline. CDR3 protein: CASSVGGDYNEQFF. In DNA, the CDR3 is TGTGCCAGCAGCGTCGGGGGGGACTACAATGAGCAGTTCTTC.

The V and J genes are TRBV4-3 and TRBJ1-4, with TRBD1 as a possible D gene (5 bases). Germline V lookup: CDR1 LGHNA, CDR2 YSLEER. V gave up 4 bases and J gave up 0 bases, with 12 bases separating them. This CDR3 contains 16 residues. CDR3 sequence: CASSPGPGATNEKLFF. The CDR3 coding sequence is TGCGCCAGCAGCCCCGGCCCGGGGGCAACTAATGAAAAACTGTTTTTT.

The chain has TRBV7-9 and TRBJ1-3; 7 bases line up with TRBD1. Trimming took 5 bases from V and 6 from J; bases not matched to a gene: 7. Per germline, CDR1 SEHNR and CDR2 FQNEAQ (reference sequence). The CDR3 extends over 14 amino acids. CDR3 nucleotides: TGTGCCAGCAGCGAGACAGGGATGGAAAACACCATATATTTT. Translated, it gives CASSETGMENTIYF. The variable domain in full, completed from reference TRBV7-9 and TRBJ1-3, reads DTGVSQNPRHKITKRGQNVTFRCDPISEHNRLYWYRQTLGQGPEFLTYFQNEAQLEKSRLLSDRFSAERPKGSFSTLEIQRTEQGDSAMYLCASSETGMENTIYFGEGSWLTVV.

The chain couples TRBV5-4 to TRBJ2-1; D remains ambiguous. V lost 4 bases to trimming and J lost 5 bases, with 13 bases between them. Germline CDR1 and CDR2: SGHNT and YYREEE (reference sequence). CDR3 length: 14 amino acids. This CDR3 reads CASSPDLVDNEQFF. CDR3 DNA sequence: TGTGCCAGCAGCCCCGACCTAGTGGACAATGAGCAGTTCTTC.

The chain couples TRBV27 to TRBJ1-6; 7 bases agree with TRBD1. In germline, CDR1 is MNHEY, CDR2 SMNVEV (reference sequence). The CDR3 has 14 amino acids. After removal of 6 bases from V and 7 bases from J, the junction contained 6 bases not matched to a gene. CDR3 loop: CASSLGTANSPLHF. The CDR3 DNA follows: TGTGCCAGCAGCCTCGGGACAGCCAATTCACCCCTCCACTTT.

The chain recombines TRBV6-6 with TRBJ2-1; 8 nucleotides align to TRBD2. Germline-derived CDR1 and CDR2 are MNHNY and SVGAGI (reference sequence). Unmatched junction bases numbered 8, after V lost 7 bases and J lost 3 bases. The CDR3 sequence is 15 residues long. The CDR3 here is CASIEDGGGYNEQFF. The DNA for the CDR3 is TGTGCCAGCATCGAAGACGGGGGGGGCTACAATGAGCAGTTCTTC.

This rearrangement joins TRBV27 to TRBJ2-6; D is possibly TRBD1 (6 bases). V lost 6 bases, J lost 1 base, and 7 bases lay in between. The CDR3 extends over 14 amino acids. Germline V lookup: CDR1 MNHEY, CDR2 SMNVEV (reference sequence). CDR3: CASRTGSGANVLTF. The CDR3, as DNA: TGTGCCAGCAGAACAGGGTCTGGGGCCAACGTCCTGACTTTC.

The V call is TRBV2, the J call TRBJ2-7; perhaps TRBD2 as D (6 bases). This CDR3 is built from 15 residues. The ends were cut back, 2 bases at V and 3 bases at J, with 14 bases in the middle. Germline V gene lookup returns CDR1 SNHLY and CDR2 FYNNEI. Written as DNA, the CDR3 is TGTGCCAGCAGTGAAAAGGGACTTTGGGACTACGAGCAGTACTTC. Translation: CASSEKGLWDYEQYF.

This clone was seen a single time. The chain is built from TRBV6-5 and TRBJ2-7, with 13 bases fitting TRBD2. V shed 2 bases and J 0 bases; nucleotides not matched to a gene: 1. Looked up from germline, CDR1 is MNHEY and CDR2 is SVGAGI. The CDR3 sequence is 16 residues long. CDR3 in amino acids: CASSYRTSGSSYEQYF. For the CDR3, the DNA is TGTGCCAGCAGTTACCGGACTAGCGGGAGCTCCTACGAGCAGTACTTC.

The rearrangement joins TRBV29-1 to TRBJ1-5; D call uncertain. CDR1 and CDR2 (germline): SQVTM, ANQGSEA. The CDR3 has 14 amino acids. V shed 6 bases and J shed 0 bases, with 12 bases lying between them. The CDR3 DNA follows: TGCAGCGTGGCCAAGACAAGTAGCAATCAGCCCCAGCATTTT. This translates into CSVAKTSSNQPQHF.

This chain uses TRBV7-2 with TRBJ2-5; D possibly corresponds to TRBD2 (6 bases). V lost 5 bases and J 0 bases, leaving 13 bases between the germline ends. This CDR3 spans 15 amino acids. Germline CDR1 is SGHTA and CDR2 is FQGNSA. The CDR3 protein is CASSAGRAYQETQYF. The CDR3 coding sequence is TGTGCCAGCAGCGCGGGACGGGCGTACCAAGAGACCCAGTACTTC.